The clone carrying this T cell receptor beta chain was detected only a few times. Sequencing used immunoSEQ multiplex PCR; TCRdb keeps in-frame clones, though not all of them. The data hold more than 80,000 clones, with 80% to 95% observed a single time. This record belongs to a study of blood T cell repertoires in COVID-19. Looking at the study overall: Italy, Spain and the United States were the sources of the convalescent and acute COVID-19 samples.

V lost 5 bases and J lost 4, with 9 bases in between. The CDR3 spans 13 residues. Germline lookup yields CDR1 SGHTA and CDR2 FQGNSA. The chain has TRBV7-2 and TRBJ1-3; TRBD1 might be the D (5 bases). The receptor was isolated from a man aged 18 to 30 with COVID-19, enrolled during active disease. Source material: peripheral blood. The CDR3 loop reads CASSRQQGNTIYF. CDR3 in DNA: TGTGCCAGCAGCCGACAGCAAGGAAACACCATATATTTT.